A selection of T cell receptor beta chains follows, all from one sample in a study of blood T cell repertoires in COVID-19. Sequenced by immunoSEQ multiplex PCR; TCRdb stores in-frame clones only, minus some. The sample lists 150,000 or so clones; approximately 86% were seen once. Input material: peripheral blood. Receptors were obtained from a man in his late teens or twenties with acute or convalescent COVID-19. CDR3s include the opening cysteine and the closing phenylalanine or tryptophan. The D gene is left open where the match is weak. Where a row states a size, it is once, few, many or the class of an expanded clone; other rows omit it.

-,TRBJ1-3,TRBV29-1,-,TGCAGCGTTGAAGCCCGGGGTCGGCCAAACACCATATATTTT,CSVEARGRPNTIYF
TRBD1,TRBJ1-5,TRBV3-1/TRBV3-2,-,TGTGCCAGCAGCCAAGATCCTGACAGGGTTGGCAATCAGCCCCAGCATTTT,CASSQDPDRVGNQPQHF
TRBD1,TRBJ1-6,TRBV5-6,few,TGTGCCAGCAGCCACCAGGGGACAGGGCGTTATAATTCACCCCTCCACTTT,CASSHQGTGRYNSPLHF
-,TRBJ2-7,TRBV11-2,-,TGTGCCAGCAGCTTAGGCGGGGATTCCTACGAGCAGTACTTC,CASSLGGDSYEQYF
-,TRBJ1-3,TRBV19,-,TGTGCCAGTCTCAGGGGAACCTCTGGAAACACCATATATTTT,CASLRGTSGNTIYF
-,TRBJ2-5,TRBV28,once,TGTGCCAGCAGTTTAAGGGGGGAGACCCAGTACTTC,CASSLRGETQYF
-,TRBJ1-5,TRBV3-1/TRBV3-2,-,TGTGCCAGCAGCCAAGGGAAGGGGATTAGCAATCAGCCCCAGCATTTT,CASSQGKGISNQPQHF
-,TRBJ2-2,TRBV4-1,-,TGCGCCAGCAGCCAGGACTATAGACAGACGAACACCGGGGAGCTGTTTTTT,CASSQDYRQTNTGELFF
TRBD1,TRBJ2-1,TRBV7-3,-,TGTGCCAGCAGCTTAATACAGGGGGCAGGGAATGAGCAGTTCTTC,CASSLIQGAGNEQFF
TRBD2,TRBJ2-1,TRBV11-2,-,TGTGCCAGCAGCTTAGGACTAGCGGGAGGCAATGAGCAGTTCTTC,CASSLGLAGGNEQFF
TRBD1,TRBJ2-1,TRBV5-1,-,TGCGCCAGCAGCCCCCTGACAGGGGCGAACTACAATGAGCAGTTCTTC,CASSPLTGANYNEQFF
-,TRBJ1-1,TRBV19,-,TGTGCCAGTAGTATGAGAGGGGGAAAAAGCACTGAAGCTTTCTTT,CASSMRGGKSTEAFF
-,TRBJ1-2,TRBV6-1,-,TGTGCCAGCAGTGAAGGGACACAGAACTATGGCTACACCTTC,CASSEGTQNYGYTF
TRBD2,TRBJ2-2,TRBV5-4,-,TGTGCCAGCAGCTTGGCGAGCGGGGTAAACACCGGGGAGCTGTTTTTT,CASSLASGVNTGELFF
-,TRBJ1-2,TRBV2,-,TGTGCCAGCAGGGGGGGGCCAACAGATAACTATGGCTACACCTTC,CASRGGPTDNYGYTF
-,TRBJ2-2,TRBV10-3,-,TGTGCCATCAGTGAAACTAGTCCCGGGGAGCTGTTTTTT,CAISETSPGELFF
-,TRBJ1-5,TRBV19,-,TGTGCCAGTAGTATAATTACAGGGCATAGCAATCAGCCCCAGCATTTT,CASSIITGHSNQPQHF
-,TRBJ1-5,TRBV18,-,TGTGCCAGCTCACCAATACCAGGGAAGGGGAAAGGCCAGCCCCAGCATTTT,CASSPIPGKGKGQPQHF
-,TRBJ1-2,TRBV19,-,TGTGCCAGTGATCGAAACGGCGCCGGGGGCTACACCTTC,CASDRNGAGGYTF
-,TRBJ2-5,TRBV30,-,TGTGCCTGGAGTGGAACTGGGAGTGGCAGCCAAGAGACCCAGTACTTC,CAWSGTGSGSQETQYF
TRBD2,TRBJ2-2,TRBV11-3,-,TGTGCCAGCAGCAAACGACTAGCGGGGGACGAGCTGTTTTTT,CASSKRLAGDELFF
-,TRBJ1-2,TRBV11-2,-,TGTGCCAGCAGCTTAGTGGGGGCGCGTGGCTACACCTTC,CASSLVGARGYTF
TRBD2,TRBJ2-3,TRBV29-1,-,TGCAGCGCGGCTGGACTAGCGGGGGGGCGAGGTACGCAGTATTTT,CSAAGLAGGRGTQYF
TRBD1,TRBJ1-1,TRBV19,-,TGTGCCAGTAGTACGACAGGGATGACTGAAGCTTTCTTT,CASSTTGMTEAFF
-,TRBJ2-6,TRBV19,-,TGTGCCAGTAGTAGCCAGTTCGTCCTGACTTTC,CASSSQFVLTF
TRBD1,TRBJ1-1,TRBV27,-,TGTGCCAGCAGTTTTACAGGGGGCCGCACTGAAGCTTTCTTT,CASSFTGGRTEAFF
-,TRBJ2-5,TRBV7-8,-,TGTGCCAGCAGCGGGCAGGGGATACGGGGGACCCAGTACTTC,CASSGQGIRGTQYF
TRBD1,TRBJ1-6,TRBV7-2,-,TGTGCCAGCACCCCCGGGACAGATAATTCACCCCTCCACTTT,CASTPGTDNSPLHF
TRBD1,TRBJ1-4,TRBV5-1,-,TGCGCCAGCAGCTGGGGACAGGCGAGAGCAACTAATGAAAAACTGTTTTTT,CASSWGQARATNEKLFF
-,TRBJ1-2,TRBV10-2,-,TGCGCCAGCAGTGGAGCCGCCCTTAACTATGGCTACACCTTC,CASSGAALNYGYTF
TRBD1,TRBJ2-5,TRBV2,-,TGTGCCAGCAGTGAAGGACAGGGGCAAGAGACCCAGTACTTC,CASSEGQGQETQYF
-,TRBJ1-6,TRBV5-1,-,TGCGCCAGCAGTCCCGGACAGAATAATTCACCCCTCCACTTT,CASSPGQNNSPLHF
-,TRBJ1-2,TRBV30,-,TGTGCCTGGGCTGAGGCAGGGCTTACTAACTATGGCTACACCTTC,CAWAEAGLTNYGYTF
-,TRBJ1-4,TRBV18,-,TGTGCCAGCTCACCGTTGGTAGGGGCAACTAATGAAAAACTGTTTTTT,CASSPLVGATNEKLFF
-,TRBJ1-2,TRBV19,-,TGTGCCAGTAGTCTAATGGACTCTAACTATGGCTACACCTTC,CASSLMDSNYGYTF
-,TRBJ1-3,TRBV2,-,TGTGCCAGCAGTGAATGGGGAGGGGACGGAAACACCATATATTTT,CASSEWGGDGNTIYF
TRBD1,TRBJ1-2,TRBV10-2,-,TGCGCCAGCAGTGTGGGCAGGGGGAATGGCTACACCTTC,CASSVGRGNGYTF
TRBD1,TRBJ2-1,TRBV7-9,-,TGTGCCAGCAGCCACGGGACAGGCCACTCCAATGAGCAGTTCTTC,CASSHGTGHSNEQFF
TRBD1,TRBJ1-6,TRBV2,few,TGTGCCAGCATCGTTGGACAGGGGGCTAAATCCCTCCACTTT,CASIVGQGAKSLHF
TRBD1,TRBJ1-5,TRBV6-1,-,TGTGCCAGCAGTGAGGAAAGGACAGGGGCAGAGCAGCCCCAGCATTTT,CASSEERTGAEQPQHF